One TCR beta chain is described in this entry. This entry belongs to a study of blood T cell repertoires in COVID-19. Background on the study: Researchers got acute and convalescent COVID-19 samples from the United States, Italy and Spain.

Some clones are missing from TCRdb's copy, which holds only in-frame ones; the method was immunoSEQ multiplex PCR. The sample has roughly 200,000 clones; roughly 84% are singletons. This CDR3 comprises 14 residues. Germline V gene sequence: CDR1 MNHEY, CDR2 SVGAGI. Between the trimmed V and J ends, which lost 6 bases and 2 bases, there was a span of 13 bases. The receptor was derived from a woman aged 80 or over with acute or convalescent COVID-19. Sequencing used peripheral blood. The genes are TRBV6-5 and TRBJ2-5; possible D gene TRBD1, 5 bases. This CDR3 is CASSSKTGQETQYF. CDR3 sequence (DNA): TGTGCCAGCAGCTCGAAAACAGGTCAAGAGACCCAGTACTTC.